Shown below are 28 T cell receptor beta chains from a single sample sequenced in a study of T-cell memory formation after mild COVID-19. TCRdb re-analysed the 5' RACE reads in MiXCR, keeping a single row per CDR3 protein. The data show 550,000 to 650,000 distinct CDR3 sequences, with 15% to 20% seen just once and about 8.6% held by the top ten. Sequencing input: PBMCs or a T cell subset sorted from them (not recorded which). These TCRs come from an adult woman who had mild COVID-19 (a few samples of this study predate the infection). Cell type and time point are not known.

The J gene is TRBJ2-5, the V gene TRBV6-1; D not resolved. CDR1 is MNHNS, CDR2 SASEGT, per germline. The CDR3 consists of 12 residues. Deletions cut 4 bases from V and 3 bases from J, with 6 bases between. In nucleotides, the CDR3 is TGTGCCAGCAGTGCTCAGGAAGAGACCCAGTACTTC. This sequence encodes CASSAQEETQYF.

The chain joins TRBV18 to TRBJ2-7; D remains ambiguous. With 0 bases removed from V and 3 bases from J, the gap between germline ends came to 6 bases. CDR3 length equals 13 residues. CDR1 KGHSH and CDR2 LQKENI come from the germline V gene. CDR3 in amino acids: CASSPPGYYEQYF. The CDR3 DNA is TGTGCCAGCTCACCACCGGGGTACTACGAGCAGTACTTC.

This clonotype was seen a few times. This rearrangement joins TRBV5-1 to TRBJ2-3; D unclear. V was trimmed by 0 bases and J by 0 bases, leaving 8 bases between them. The CDR3 is 15 amino acids. CDR1 is SGHRS, CDR2 YFSETQ, per germline. The chain's CDR3 is CASSLGSTSTDTQYF. The CDR3 nucleotides are TGCGCCAGCAGCTTGGGCAGCACTAGCACAGATACGCAGTATTTT.

This chain joins TRBV27 and TRBJ1-1, with D possibly being TRBD1 (6 bases). The CDR3 is 13 residues long. Trimming took off 1 base at V and 8 bases at J, with 11 bases between the two ends. Germline V gene lookup returns CDR1 MNHEY and CDR2 SMNVEV (reference sequence). CDR3 bases: TGTGCCAGCAGTTTATTGGGCAGGGGAGAAGCTTTCTTT. This codes for CASSLLGRGEAFF.

This clonotype was seen a handful of times. The chain is built from TRBV6-5 and TRBJ2-5, with 7 bases identical to TRBD1. CDR1 and CDR2 from the germline V gene are MNHEY and SVGAGI. There are 15 residues in the CDR3. Unmatched junction bases numbered 8, after V lost 4 bases and J lost 3 bases. In nucleotides, the CDR3 is TGTGCCAGCAGTTTGCGACAGGGATGGGAAGAGACCCAGTACTTC. Encoded protein: CASSLRQGWEETQYF.

This clonotype was recorded a few times. The CDR3 coding sequence is TGCAGCGTTGATGGGCAGGGGGCCTCCTACGAGCAGTACTTC. Protein product: CSVDGQGASYEQYF. This rearrangement joins TRBV29-1 to TRBJ2-7, with TRBD1 identical over 8 bases. The germline V gene has CDR1 SQVTM and CDR2 ANQGSEA. Unmatched junction bases numbered 4, after V lost 3 bases and J lost 0 bases. This CDR3 region has 14 residues.

The chain carries TRBV6-1 and TRBJ1-5; D is uncertain. This CDR3 is built from 13 residues. Germline V gene lookup returns CDR1 MNHNS and CDR2 SASEGT. The V gene lost 2 bases and the J gene lost 6 bases, with 8 bases spanning the gap. CDR3 in DNA: TGTGCCAGCAGTGAAATAAGCGGTCAGCCCCAGCATTTT. As protein: CASSEISGQPQHF.

As regards this clonotype: One end of the junction is discordant with germline, which a read error may explain. The V gene is TRBV7-9, the J gene TRBJ2-7; D not resolved. The CDR3 totals 14 residues. From germline, CDR1 is SEHNR and CDR2 FQNEAQ (reference sequence). The CDR3 loop reads CASSLAPGPRGFDF. The CDR3 nucleotides are TGTGCCAGCAGCTTAGCCCCGGGCCCCCGTGGGTTTGACTTC.

The chain employs TRBV7-9 and TRBJ1-3; D ambiguous. Germline V gene sequence: CDR1 SEHNR, CDR2 FQNEAQ (reference sequence). The CDR3 runs 15 residues. V lost 6 bases to trimming and J lost 2 bases, with 14 bases between them. The CDR3 nucleotides read TGTGCCAGCAGTAACCCCTCGGTGGCTGGAAACACCATATATTTT. This gives the protein CASSNPSVAGNTIYF.

The V gene is TRBV4-3, the J gene TRBJ1-2; D is unclear. The CDR3 runs to 16 residues. Germline lookup yields CDR1 LGHNA and CDR2 YSLEER. V was trimmed by 0 bases and J by 2 bases, leaving 13 bases between them. CDR3 region: CASSQDAPARNYGYTF. The CDR3 bases are TGCGCCAGCAGCCAAGATGCCCCGGCGAGGAACTATGGCTACACCTTC.

The rearrangement links TRBV5-5 to TRBJ1-3; 9 positions match TRBD1. With V trimmed by 0 bases and J by 0 bases, 10 bases remained unmatched. CDR1 is SGHKS and CDR2 is YYEKEE in the germline V gene (reference sequence). The CDR3 has 19 amino acids. CDR3 loop: CASSLGGQGLGYSGNTIYF. Here the CDR3 DNA reads TGTGCCAGCAGCTTGGGGGGACAGGGTCTCGGATACTCTGGAAACACCATATATTTT.

This clonotype was detected only a few times. V usage is TRBV19 and J usage is TRBJ1-4; D may be TRBD1 (5 bases). Per the germline V gene, CDR1 is LNHDA and CDR2 is SQIVND (reference sequence). V shed 3 bases and J shed 11 bases, with 19 bases lying between them. The CDR3 consists of 15 residues. The CDR3 DNA reads as TGTGCCAGTAGTATGACCCGGCAGAGGAGGGACAAACTGTTTTTT. Translated: CASSMTRQRRDKLFF.

This chain connects TRBV20-1 to TRBJ2-7, with D unresolved. The germline V and J ends were trimmed by 2 bases and 7 bases, with 15 bases remaining between them. Germline V lookup: CDR1 DFQATT, CDR2 SNEGSKA (reference sequence). The CDR3 loop spans 13 amino acids. The CDR3, as DNA: TGCAGTGCTAGAAAAGGTTCGGCGCAAGAGCAGTACTTC. As protein: CSARKGSAQEQYF.

V and J are TRBV24-1 and TRBJ2-5; 8 bases are shared with TRBD1. CDR1 is KGHDR, CDR2 SFDVKD, per germline. This CDR3 is built from 13 residues. V shed 4 bases and J 10 bases; nucleotides not matched to a gene: 7. CDR3 sequence: CATSDLDRGGQYF. The CDR3 DNA is TGTGCCACCAGTGACCTCGACAGGGGTGGCCAGTACTTC.

The chain couples TRBV28 to TRBJ2-7; no firm D call. Germline CDR1 is MDHEN and CDR2 is SYDVKM. The CDR3 has 13 amino acids. The germline V and J ends were trimmed by 4 bases and 2 bases, with 9 bases remaining between them. Here the CDR3 reads CASSSSGPYEQYF. For the CDR3, the DNA is TGTGCCAGCAGTTCGTCCGGGCCCTACGAGCAGTACTTC.

V gene TRBV29-1 combines with J gene TRBJ1-1; D gene unclear. V was cut by 5 bases and J by 1 base, with 11 bases left in between. This CDR3 is 13 amino acids long. Germline V CDR1 and CDR2: SQVTM, ANQGSEA. Here the CDR3 reads CSVPGRKNTEAFF. DNA for the CDR3: TGCAGCGTTCCCGGACGGAAGAACACTGAAGCTTTCTTT.

This clonotype showed up just a few times. The chain has TRBV20-1 and TRBJ2-7; D not certain. The V gene's germline CDR1 is DFQATT and CDR2 SNEGSKA (reference sequence). V was clipped by 3 bases and J by 0 bases, with 15 bases between them. The CDR3 consists of 15 residues. The DNA of the CDR3 is TGCAGTGCTAGGGATTTAAGCCGGAGCTCCTACGAGCAGTACTTC. Translated, it gives CSARDLSRSSYEQYF.

This clonotype was seen a handful of times. The chain couples TRBV5-6 to TRBJ2-7; tentative D call: TRBD1 (5 bases). This CDR3 comprises 14 residues. V gave up 1 base and J gave up 3 bases, with 11 bases separating them. CDR1 is SGHDT and CDR2 is YYEEEE in the germline V gene. The CDR3 reads CASSLSGMDYEQYF. The CDR3 DNA follows: TGTGCCAGCAGCTTGTCAGGGATGGACTACGAGCAGTACTTC.

Written as DNA, the CDR3 is TGTGCCCGTGAGAACCTTAAAAGGGGGAGGAATGGCTACACCTTC. This gives the protein CARENLKRGRNGYTF. The chain carries TRBV30 and TRBJ1-2, with D perhaps TRBD1 (6 bases). Germline CDR1 GTSNPN, CDR2 SVGIG (reference sequence). V was trimmed by 8 bases and J by 6 bases, leaving 25 bases between them. The length of the CDR3 is 15 residues.

The V gene is TRBV7-9, the J gene TRBJ2-1, with D perhaps TRBD2 (5 bases). The CDR3 length is 20 residues. Trimming left V 4 bases short and J 5 bases short, with 30 bases between. CDR1 SEHNR and CDR2 FQNEAQ come from the germline V gene (reference sequence). The DNA for the CDR3 is TGTGCCAGCAGCTCCACCCGTGCATTGTTTGTAAGCGGAAAAAACAATGAGCAGTTCTTC. Translated: CASSSTRALFVSGKNNEQFF.

The CDR3 region is CASSQGKEPWGSPLHF. CDR3 DNA: TGCGCCAGCAGCCAAGGGAAAGAGCCCTGGGGTTCACCCCTCCACTTT. V and J are TRBV4-1 and TRBJ1-6; D gene unclear. Germline V lookup: CDR1 MGHRA, CDR2 YSYEKL. CDR3 length: 16 residues. V lost 1 base to trimming and J lost 9 bases, with 16 bases between them.

This clonotype came up a few times. The rearrangement links TRBV27 to TRBJ2-5; 9 bases align to TRBD2. This CDR3 spans 13 amino acids. Trimming took 6 bases from V and 2 from J; bases not matched to a gene: 1. Germline V CDR1 and CDR2: MNHEY, SMNVEV (reference sequence). The CDR3: CASRGLAQETQYF. The CDR3 DNA follows: TGTGCCAGCAGAGGACTAGCGCAAGAGACCCAGTACTTC.

V gene TRBV27 combines with J gene TRBJ2-5; D assignment may be TRBD1 or TRBD2 (5 bases each). Germline-derived CDR1 and CDR2 are MNHEY and SMNVEV (reference sequence). V lost 6 bases and J 4 bases, leaving 15 bases between the germline ends. There are 14 residues in the CDR3. The CDR3 coding sequence is TGTGCCAGCAGGCCCTATGGGGGAGCAGAGACCCAGTACTTC. Translated, it gives CASRPYGGAETQYF.

The V call is TRBV6-2 or TRBV6-3, the J call TRBJ1-1, with D uncertain. Germline V gene sequence: CDR1 MNHEY, CDR2 SVGEGT. CDR3 size: 13 residues. Deletions cut 5 bases from V and 5 bases from J, with 12 bases between. Here the CDR3 reads CASSIKAGTEAFF. The CDR3 nucleotides are TGTGCCAGCAGTATAAAGGCCGGGACTGAAGCTTTCTTT.

Only a few counts were recorded for this clonotype. This chain's CDR3 is CASTLHDRGKAFF. The CDR3 region has the DNA TGTGCCAGCACCCTTCATGACAGAGGGAAAGCTTTCTTT. The chain links TRBV7-6 to TRBJ1-1, with D perhaps matching TRBD1 (5 bases). This CDR3 is 13 amino acids long. CDR1 SGHVS and CDR2 FNYEAQ come from the germline V gene. V was trimmed by 7 bases and J by 9 bases, leaving 18 bases between them.

The chain has TRBV2 and TRBJ2-3, with a weak D call TRBD2 (6 bases). Trimming pared 7 bases from V and 6 bases from J, leaving 11 bases between. Per germline, CDR1 SNHLY and CDR2 FYNNEI. The CDR3 spans 12 residues. The CDR3 is CASTDGGDTQYF. The CDR3 region has the DNA TGTGCCAGCACGGACGGAGGGGATACGCAGTATTTT. Combining the CDR3 with reference TRBV2 and TRBJ2-3 gives the whole variable domain EPEVTQTPSHQVTQMGQEVILRCVPISNHLYFYWYRQILGQKVEFLVSFYNNEISEKSEIFDDQFSVERPDGSNFTLKIRSTKLEDSAMYFCASTDGGDTQYFGPGTRLTVL.

This clonotype was observed a few times. The chain links TRBV3-1 to TRBJ1-2; the D is unclear. Germline CDR1 is LGHDT and CDR2 is YNNKEL (reference sequence). CDR3 length equals 17 residues. With 0 bases removed from V and 7 bases from J, the gap between germline ends came to 21 bases. The CDR3, as DNA: TGTGCCAGCAGCCAAGAGTTAACGGCCGTCCAGTTTGCTGGCTACACCTTC. Residues: CASSQELTAVQFAGYTF.

CDR3 loop: CASSLTDSSPLYGYTF. The CDR3 bases are TGTGCCAGCAGCTTAACGGACAGTTCGCCCCTATATGGCTACACCTTC. The rearrangement uses TRBV7-3 and TRBJ1-2, with D maybe TRBD1 (6 bases). The V gene lost 0 bases and the J gene lost 5 bases, with 16 bases spanning the gap. Germline values: CDR1 SGHTA, CDR2 FQGTGA. The CDR3 has 16 residues. Looking up the rest from reference TRBV7-3 and TRBJ1-2 gives the full variable domain: GAGVSQTPSNKVTEKGKYVELRCDPISGHTALYWYRQSLGQGPEFLIYFQGTGAADDSGLPNDRFFAVRPEGSVSTLKIQRTERGDSAVYLCASSLTDSSPLYGYTFGSGTRLTVV.